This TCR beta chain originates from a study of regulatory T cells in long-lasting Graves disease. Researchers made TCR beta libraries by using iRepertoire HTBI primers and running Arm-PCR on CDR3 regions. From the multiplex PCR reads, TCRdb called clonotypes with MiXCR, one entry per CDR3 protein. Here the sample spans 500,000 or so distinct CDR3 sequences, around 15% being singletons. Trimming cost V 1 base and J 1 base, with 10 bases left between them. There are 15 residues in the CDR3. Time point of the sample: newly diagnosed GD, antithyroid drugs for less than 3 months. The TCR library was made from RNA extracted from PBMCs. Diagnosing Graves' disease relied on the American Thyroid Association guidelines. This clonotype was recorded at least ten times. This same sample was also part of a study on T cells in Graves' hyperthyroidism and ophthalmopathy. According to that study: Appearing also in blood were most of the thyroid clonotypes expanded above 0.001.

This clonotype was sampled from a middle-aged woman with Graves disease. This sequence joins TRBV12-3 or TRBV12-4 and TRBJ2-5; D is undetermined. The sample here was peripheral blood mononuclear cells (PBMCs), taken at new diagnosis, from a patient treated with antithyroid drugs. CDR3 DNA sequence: TGTGCCAGCAGTTTAGTAGGCGGTCCCCAAGAGACCCAGTACTTC. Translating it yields CASSLVGGPQETQYF.